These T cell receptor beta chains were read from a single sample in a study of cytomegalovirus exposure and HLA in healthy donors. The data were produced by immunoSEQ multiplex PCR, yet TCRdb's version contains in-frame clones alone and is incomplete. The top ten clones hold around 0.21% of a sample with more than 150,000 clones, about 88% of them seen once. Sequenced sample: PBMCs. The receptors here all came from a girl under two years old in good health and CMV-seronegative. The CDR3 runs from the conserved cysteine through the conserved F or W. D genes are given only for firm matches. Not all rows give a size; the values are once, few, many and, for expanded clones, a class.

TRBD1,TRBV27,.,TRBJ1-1,CASSLRTGRNTEAFF,TGTGCCAGCAGCCTCCGGACAGGGAGAAACACTGAAGCTTTCTTT
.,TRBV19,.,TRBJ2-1,CASSRNPRNEQFF,TGTGCCAGTAGTAGAAACCCCCGGAATGAGCAGTTCTTC
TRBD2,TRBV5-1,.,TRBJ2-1,CASSFLGGGLGEQFF,TGCGCCAGCAGCTTCCTTGGGGGAGGGCTCGGTGAGCAGTTCTTC
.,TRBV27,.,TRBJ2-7,CASSLGLAYEQYF,TGTGCCAGCAGTCTGGGACTTGCCTACGAGCAGTACTTC
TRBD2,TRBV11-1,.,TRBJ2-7,CASSIGLAGFYEQYF,TGTGCCAGCAGCATAGGACTAGCGGGGTTCTACGAGCAGTACTTC
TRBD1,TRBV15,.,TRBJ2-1,CATSRTGWEYNEQFF,TGTGCCACCAGCAGGACAGGGTGGGAGTACAATGAGCAGTTCTTC
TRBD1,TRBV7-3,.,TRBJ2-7,CASSFDRGYEQYF,TGTGCCAGCAGCTTCGACAGGGGGTACGAGCAGTACTTC
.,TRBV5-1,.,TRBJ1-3,CASSLGEAGNTIYF,TGCGCCAGCAGCCTAGGGGAAGCTGGAAACACCATATATTTT
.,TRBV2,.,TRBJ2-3,CASRGGNPDTQYF,TGTGCCAGCAGGGGCGGGAACCCAGATACGCAGTATTTT
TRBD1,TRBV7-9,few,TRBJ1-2,CSSSQTGQDGYTF,TGTTCCAGCAGCCAGACAGGACAGGATGGCTACACCTTC
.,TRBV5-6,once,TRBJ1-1,CASSLGLRGVNTEAFF,TGTGCCAGCAGCTTGGGTCTCCGGGGAGTGAACACTGAAGCTTTCTTT
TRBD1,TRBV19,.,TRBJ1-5,CASSVQGATNQPQHF,TGTGCCAGTAGTGTCCAGGGGGCCACCAATCAGCCCCAGCATTTT
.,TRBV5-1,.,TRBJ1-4,CASSLAGVEKLFF,TGCGCCAGCAGCTTGGCAGGGGTTGAAAAACTGTTTTTT
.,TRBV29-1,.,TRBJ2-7,CSVEIHYEQYF,TGCAGCGTTGAAATCCACTACGAGCAGTACTTC
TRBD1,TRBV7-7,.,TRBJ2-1,CASSSKGDRGLHEQFF,TGTGCCAGCAGCTCGAAAGGAGACAGGGGTTTACATGAGCAGTTCTTC
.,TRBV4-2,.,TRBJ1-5,CASSQKRGGQPQHF,TGTGCCAGCAGCCAAAAGCGGGGGGGGCAGCCCCAGCATTTT
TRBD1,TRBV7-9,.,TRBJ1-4,CASSSGQGREKLFF,TGTGCCAGCAGCTCGGGACAGGGGAGGGAAAAACTGTTTTTT
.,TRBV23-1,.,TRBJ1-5,CASSQSWRDLYSNQPQHF,TGCGCCAGCAGTCAATCGTGGCGGGACCTGTATAGCAATCAGCCCCAGCATTTT
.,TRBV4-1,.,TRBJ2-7,CASSQDRSLSYEQYF,TGCGCCAGCAGCCAAGATCGTAGTCTTTCCTACGAGCAGTACTTC
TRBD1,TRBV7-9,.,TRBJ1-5,CASSLGTGGTQHF,TGTGCCAGCAGCTTAGGCACAGGGGGGACCCAGCATTTT
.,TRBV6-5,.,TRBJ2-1,CASSYYSGYNEQFF,TGTGCCAGCAGTTACTACAGCGGCTACAATGAGCAGTTCTTC
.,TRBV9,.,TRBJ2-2,CASSTHQGTGELFF,TGTGCCAGCAGCACCCACCAGGGGACCGGGGAGCTGTTTTTT
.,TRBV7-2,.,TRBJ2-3,CASSLNSPTDTQYF,TGTGCCAGCAGCCTTAACTCCCCCACAGATACGCAGTATTTT
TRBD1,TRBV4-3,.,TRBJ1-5,CASSQDPGQGSQPQHF,TGCGCCAGCAGCCAAGACCCGGGACAGGGCTCTCAGCCCCAGCATTTT
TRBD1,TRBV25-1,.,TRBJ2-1,CASSTHRGDEQFF,TGTGCCAGCAGTACGCACAGGGGTGATGAGCAGTTCTTC
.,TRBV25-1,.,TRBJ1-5,CASSTPNGDSNQPQHF,TGTGCCAGCAGTACCCCCAACGGGGATAGCAATCAGCCCCAGCATTTT